Listed below are T cell receptor beta chains from one sample, sequenced in a study of blood T cell repertoires in COVID-19. Sequencing was performed with immunoSEQ multiplex PCR; in TCRdb, only in-frame clones are kept and a portion is missing. The sample lists approximately 220,000 clones; 86% were seen once. Specimen: peripheral blood. All receptors derive from a man aged 50-60 years with acute or convalescent COVID-19. Each CDR3 is given with its conserved first and last residue. The order of the fields is clone size, J gene, V gene, D gene, CDR3 DNA, CDR3 protein. The D gene is left open where the match is weak. Some rows have no size entry. The others give once, few or many, or a class for an expanded clone.

clone_size: .
j_call: TRBJ1-3
v_call: TRBV20-1
d_call: .
cdr3_nt: TGCAGTGCTAGTAGCGGTGTCTCTGGAAACACCATATATTTT
cdr3_aa: CSASSGVSGNTIYF

clone_size: once
j_call: TRBJ1-1
v_call: TRBV6-5
d_call: TRBD1
cdr3_nt: TGTGCCAGCAGGGACAACAGGGGAACTGAAGCTTTCTTT
cdr3_aa: CASRDNRGTEAFF

clone_size: .
j_call: TRBJ1-2
v_call: TRBV29-1
d_call: .
cdr3_nt: TGCAGCGTTTCCCTCGTAGATTCGGGCTACACCTTC
cdr3_aa: CSVSLVDSGYTF

clone_size: .
j_call: TRBJ1-1
v_call: TRBV6-5
d_call: .
cdr3_nt: TGTGCCAGCAGTATATTAACAGGGGAAGCTTTCTTT
cdr3_aa: CASSILTGEAFF

clone_size: .
j_call: TRBJ1-5
v_call: TRBV4-1
d_call: .
cdr3_nt: TGCGCCAGCAGCCAAATGGGGCCGGCCGTAAATCAGCCCCAGCATTTT
cdr3_aa: CASSQMGPAVNQPQHF

clone_size: .
j_call: TRBJ1-4
v_call: TRBV6-4
d_call: .
cdr3_nt: TGTGCCAGCAGTGTAGGGAGGACGAAAAAACTGTTTTTT
cdr3_aa: CASSVGRTKKLFF

clone_size: .
j_call: TRBJ2-1
v_call: TRBV3-1/TRBV3-2
d_call: .
cdr3_nt: TGTGCCAGCAGCCAAGGGAGGGGTGAGCAGTTCTTC
cdr3_aa: CASSQGRGEQFF

clone_size: .
j_call: TRBJ1-1
v_call: TRBV19
d_call: .
cdr3_nt: TGTGCCAGTAGTATGAAGGGGATGAACACTGAAGCTTTCTTT
cdr3_aa: CASSMKGMNTEAFF

clone_size: once
j_call: TRBJ1-2
v_call: TRBV5-5
d_call: .
cdr3_nt: TGTGCCAGCAGCTTGGGCCCCCCGGTAAATAACTATGGCTACACCTTC
cdr3_aa: CASSLGPPVNNYGYTF

clone_size: .
j_call: TRBJ1-6
v_call: TRBV7-9
d_call: .
cdr3_nt: TGTGCCAGCAGCCCAACCTCGGGGGACAATTCACCCCTCCACTTT
cdr3_aa: CASSPTSGDNSPLHF

clone_size: .
j_call: TRBJ2-5
v_call: TRBV6-5
d_call: TRBD2
cdr3_nt: TGTGCCAGCAGTCGAGGACTAGCGGGAGAGACCCAGTACTTC
cdr3_aa: CASSRGLAGETQYF

clone_size: .
j_call: TRBJ1-5
v_call: TRBV19
d_call: TRBD1
cdr3_nt: TGTGCCAGTAGCGGGGACAGCTACAATCAGCCCCAGCATTTT
cdr3_aa: CASSGDSYNQPQHF

clone_size: .
j_call: TRBJ2-1
v_call: TRBV7-6
d_call: .
cdr3_nt: TGTGCCAGCAGCCTCGGGAATGAGCAGTTCTTC
cdr3_aa: CASSLGNEQFF

clone_size: .
j_call: TRBJ2-1
v_call: TRBV10-3
d_call: .
cdr3_nt: TGTGCCATCAAGGAGCGCAATGAGCAGTTCTTC
cdr3_aa: CAIKERNEQFF

clone_size: .
j_call: TRBJ2-3
v_call: TRBV18
d_call: TRBD1
cdr3_nt: TGTGCCAGCTCACCTTGGACAGGGGGAAGCACAGATACGCAGTATTTT
cdr3_aa: CASSPWTGGSTDTQYF

clone_size: .
j_call: TRBJ2-3
v_call: TRBV9
d_call: TRBD1
cdr3_nt: TGTGCCAGCAGGACAGGGGGTAGCACAGATACGCAGTATTTT
cdr3_aa: CASRTGGSTDTQYF

clone_size: .
j_call: TRBJ2-3
v_call: TRBV5-1
d_call: .
cdr3_nt: TGCGCCAGCAGCACCCAGCCGACAGGCCCGGATACGCAGTATTTT
cdr3_aa: CASSTQPTGPDTQYF

clone_size: few
j_call: TRBJ2-7
v_call: TRBV5-1
d_call: TRBD2
cdr3_nt: TGCGCCAGCAGCTACTATCCGGGACTAGCGGGGGGTGGCTCCTACGAGCAGTACTTC
cdr3_aa: CASSYYPGLAGGGSYEQYF

clone_size: once
j_call: TRBJ1-2
v_call: TRBV9
d_call: TRBD1
cdr3_nt: TGTGCCAGCAGCGCCCGTGACAGGGAGAGGAGCTACACCTTC
cdr3_aa: CASSARDRERSYTF

clone_size: .
j_call: TRBJ1-1
v_call: TRBV15
d_call: .
cdr3_nt: TGTGCCACCAGCAGAGATCGAGGAGCGCCGCGAGACAACACTGAAGCTTTCTTT
cdr3_aa: CATSRDRGAPRDNTEAFF

clone_size: .
j_call: TRBJ2-7
v_call: TRBV7-9
d_call: .
cdr3_nt: TGTGCCAGCAGCTTAGTGGCCGTGAGGTTTTTCGAGCAGTACTTC
cdr3_aa: CASSLVAVRFFEQYF

clone_size: once
j_call: TRBJ1-2
v_call: TRBV30
d_call: .
cdr3_nt: TGTGCCTGGAGTGTACCCAGACAGCAAAAATACTATGGCTACACCTTC
cdr3_aa: CAWSVPRQQKYYGYTF

clone_size: .
j_call: TRBJ1-1
v_call: TRBV6-5
d_call: TRBD1
cdr3_nt: TGTGCCAGCAGTTTAGAGACAGGGGAAGCTTTCTTT
cdr3_aa: CASSLETGEAFF

clone_size: .
j_call: TRBJ2-2
v_call: TRBV4-1
d_call: .
cdr3_nt: TGCGCCAGCAGCCCAAACACCGGGGAGCTGTTTTTT
cdr3_aa: CASSPNTGELFF

clone_size: .
j_call: TRBJ2-5
v_call: TRBV6-1
d_call: TRBD1
cdr3_nt: TGTGCCAGCAGCCATCCCGGGACAGGGCACGAGACCCAGTACTTC
cdr3_aa: CASSHPGTGHETQYF

clone_size: once
j_call: TRBJ1-2
v_call: TRBV11-2
d_call: .
cdr3_nt: TGTGCCAGCAGCTTAGGGCAGGCAAACTATGGCTACACCTTC
cdr3_aa: CASSLGQANYGYTF

clone_size: .
j_call: TRBJ2-7
v_call: TRBV11-2
d_call: .
cdr3_nt: TGTGCCAGCAGCTTGGGGCTTACTGCCTACGAGCAGTACTTC
cdr3_aa: CASSLGLTAYEQYF

clone_size: .
j_call: TRBJ1-2
v_call: TRBV5-1
d_call: .
cdr3_nt: TGCGCCAGCAGCTTGGATGGACTCGATGGCTACACCTTC
cdr3_aa: CASSLDGLDGYTF

clone_size: .
j_call: TRBJ2-7
v_call: TRBV7-9
d_call: .
cdr3_nt: TGTGCCAGCAGCTTTACCCCGGCTGGGCGTGTCTCCTACGAGCAGTACTTC
cdr3_aa: CASSFTPAGRVSYEQYF

clone_size: .
j_call: TRBJ1-1
v_call: TRBV12-5
d_call: .
cdr3_nt: TGTGCTAGTGGTTCCCCGGGGTCCACTGAAGCTTTCTTT
cdr3_aa: CASGSPGSTEAFF

clone_size: few
j_call: TRBJ1-1
v_call: TRBV27
d_call: TRBD1
cdr3_nt: TGTGCCAGCAGTGGGACAGGGGGCTACACTGAAGCTTTCTTT
cdr3_aa: CASSGTGGYTEAFF

clone_size: .
j_call: TRBJ2-6
v_call: TRBV19
d_call: .
cdr3_nt: TGTGCCAGTAGGATGCAGGGTAGGGGGGCCAACGTCCTGACTTTC
cdr3_aa: CASRMQGRGANVLTF

clone_size: .
j_call: TRBJ1-1
v_call: TRBV9
d_call: TRBD1
cdr3_nt: TGTGCCAGCAGCGTAGATCCAGGGGGACAAACTGAAGCTTTCTTT
cdr3_aa: CASSVDPGGQTEAFF

clone_size: .
j_call: TRBJ2-5
v_call: TRBV5-1
d_call: .
cdr3_nt: TGCGCCAGCAGCTTGGGGGCGGCGGGGGCCGGAGAGACCCAGTACTTC
cdr3_aa: CASSLGAAGAGETQYF

clone_size: .
j_call: TRBJ2-5
v_call: TRBV5-5
d_call: TRBD2
cdr3_nt: TGTGCCAGCAGCTTGGTCGGGGGGGTGCAAGAGACCCAGTACTTC
cdr3_aa: CASSLVGGVQETQYF

clone_size: .
j_call: TRBJ2-1
v_call: TRBV5-1
d_call: TRBD1
cdr3_nt: TGCGCCAGCAGCCCCGGACAGGGGGCATACAATGAGCAGTTCTTC
cdr3_aa: CASSPGQGAYNEQFF

clone_size: once
j_call: TRBJ1-1
v_call: TRBV18
d_call: .
cdr3_nt: TGTGCCAGCTCACCACTGGTCAGGGGCAACACTGAAGCTTTCTTT
cdr3_aa: CASSPLVRGNTEAFF

clone_size: .
j_call: TRBJ1-6
v_call: TRBV18
d_call: .
cdr3_nt: TGTGCCAGCTCACCGAGCTCGAGCTCCTATAATTCACCCCTCCACTTT
cdr3_aa: CASSPSSSSYNSPLHF

clone_size: .
j_call: TRBJ2-7
v_call: TRBV28
d_call: TRBD1
cdr3_nt: TGTGCCAGCAGTTTCCAGGGGGGACAGGGCTCCTACGAGCAGTACTTC
cdr3_aa: CASSFQGGQGSYEQYF

clone_size: .
j_call: TRBJ1-1
v_call: TRBV5-1
d_call: .
cdr3_nt: TGCGCCAGCAGCTTGGGCGTGAGCACTGAAGCTTTCTTT
cdr3_aa: CASSLGVSTEAFF

clone_size: .
j_call: TRBJ2-7
v_call: TRBV27
d_call: TRBD1
cdr3_nt: TGTGCCAGCAGTTTCTCTGCAGGGGGCGGCGGAAGCAGTCCCTACGAGCAGTACTTC
cdr3_aa: CASSFSAGGGGSSPYEQYF

clone_size: .
j_call: TRBJ2-7
v_call: TRBV5-1
d_call: TRBD1
cdr3_nt: TGCGCCAGCAGCGGAAGGACAGGGGGCGACGAGCAGTACTTC
cdr3_aa: CASSGRTGGDEQYF

clone_size: .
j_call: TRBJ2-3
v_call: TRBV3-1/TRBV3-2
d_call: TRBD2
cdr3_nt: TGTGCCAGCAGCCAAGATGCGGGGGACACAGATACGCAGTATTTT
cdr3_aa: CASSQDAGDTDTQYF

clone_size: .
j_call: TRBJ1-2
v_call: TRBV3-1/TRBV3-2
d_call: TRBD1
cdr3_nt: TGTGCCAGCAGCCGGACCGGGACAGGGGTTTACGGCTACACCTTC
cdr3_aa: CASSRTGTGVYGYTF

clone_size: .
j_call: TRBJ1-6
v_call: TRBV24-1
d_call: .
cdr3_nt: TGTGCCACCAGTGTCCACATCAGCTCCTATAATTCACCCCTCCACTTT
cdr3_aa: CATSVHISSYNSPLHF

clone_size: .
j_call: TRBJ2-5
v_call: TRBV4-1
d_call: .
cdr3_nt: TGCGCCAGCAGCCTTACTGTCCGGACAAAAGAGACCCAGTACTTC
cdr3_aa: CASSLTVRTKETQYF

clone_size: .
j_call: TRBJ2-7
v_call: TRBV5-1
d_call: TRBD2
cdr3_nt: TGCGCCAGCAGCTTACCGGGACTAGCAGGCGAGCAGTACTTC
cdr3_aa: CASSLPGLAGEQYF

clone_size: .
j_call: TRBJ1-3
v_call: TRBV5-6
d_call: .
cdr3_nt: TGTGCCAGCAGCTTCCAGGTGGTGGGTGGAAACACCATATATTTT
cdr3_aa: CASSFQVVGGNTIYF

clone_size: .
j_call: TRBJ2-1
v_call: TRBV27
d_call: .
cdr3_nt: TGTGCCAGCAGTTTTTCGCGGGGAGATGGCAATGAGCAGTTCTTC
cdr3_aa: CASSFSRGDGNEQFF

clone_size: .
j_call: TRBJ1-4
v_call: TRBV5-1
d_call: .
cdr3_nt: TGCGCCAGCAGCTTGCCCTCCGAAAAACTGTTTTTT
cdr3_aa: CASSLPSEKLFF

clone_size: .
j_call: TRBJ1-5
v_call: TRBV7-9
d_call: .
cdr3_nt: TGTGCCAGCAGCCCTGGGCTCAGCAATCAGCCCCAGCATTTT
cdr3_aa: CASSPGLSNQPQHF

clone_size: .
j_call: TRBJ1-1
v_call: TRBV6-5
d_call: .
cdr3_nt: TGTGCCAGCAGTCTCCATCACGGGAACACTGAAGCTTTCTTT
cdr3_aa: CASSLHHGNTEAFF

clone_size: few
j_call: TRBJ1-4
v_call: TRBV11-2
d_call: TRBD1
cdr3_nt: TGTGCCAGCAGCTTAGTCGGGGGACAGGGGAATGAAAAACTGTTTTTT
cdr3_aa: CASSLVGGQGNEKLFF